A selection of T cell receptor beta chains follows, all from one sample in a study of blood T cell repertoires in COVID-19. The method was immunoSEQ multiplex PCR; TCRdb's version includes in-frame clones alone and lacks a portion of them. Here the sample spans approximately 200,000 clones, about 80% being singletons. The sequencing sample was made of peripheral blood. The receptors come from a woman aged 80 or older with COVID-19, enrolled during active disease. Both conserved end residues are part of each CDR3. D genes are given only for firm matches. Size tells how often a clone was seen (once, few, many) or the class of an expanded clone, and some rows leave it out.

J	D	size	V	CDR3	DNA
TRBJ1-6	TRBD1	once	TRBV24-1	CATSASGQGRTSPPLHF	TGTGCCACCAGTGCCAGCGGACAGGGCCGAACCTCCCCACCCCTCCACTTT
TRBJ2-5	NA	NA	TRBV5-1	CASSLFLQETQYF	TGCGCCAGCAGCTTGTTTCTTCAAGAGACCCAGTACTTC
TRBJ2-1	TRBD2	NA	TRBV9	CASSILAGGPWEQFF	TGTGCCAGCAGCATTCTAGCGGGCGGCCCCTGGGAGCAGTTCTTC
TRBJ2-1	NA	NA	TRBV24-1	CATSDNQRGSNEQFF	TGTGCCACCAGTGACAATCAGAGGGGGTCCAATGAGCAGTTCTTC
TRBJ2-1	NA	NA	TRBV9	CASSVGPTGDEQFF	TGTGCCAGCAGCGTAGGTCCAACGGGGGATGAGCAGTTCTTC
TRBJ1-5	NA	once	TRBV18	CASSPAGDDQPQHF	TGTGCCAGCTCACCGGCAGGGGACGATCAGCCCCAGCATTTT
TRBJ1-5	TRBD1	NA	TRBV18	CASSQGQGDQPQHF	TGTGCCAGCTCACAAGGACAGGGTGATCAGCCCCAGCATTTT
TRBJ2-5	NA	NA	TRBV7-9	CASSSRETQYF	TGTGCCAGCAGCTCCCGGGAGACCCAGTACTTC
TRBJ2-5	TRBD2	NA	TRBV24-1	CATSDRGLAGSETQYF	TGTGCCACCAGTGATAGAGGACTAGCGGGCTCAGAGACCCAGTACTTC
TRBJ2-5	TRBD2	NA	TRBV5-1	CASSLLGGTVIGETQYF	TGCGCCAGCAGCTTGCTGGGAGGGACGGTTATAGGAGAGACCCAGTACTTC
TRBJ1-4	NA	NA	TRBV6-1	CASSEGLQEEKLFF	TGTGCCAGCAGTGAAGGTCTACAGGAAGAAAAACTGTTTTTT
TRBJ1-5	TRBD1	NA	TRBV28	CASSLYQGARKVQPQHF	TGTGCCAGCAGTTTATATCAGGGGGCAAGGAAGGTTCAGCCCCAGCATTTT
TRBJ2-7	NA	NA	TRBV3-1/TRBV3-2	CASSQEVDRSLAYEQYF	TGTGCCAGCAGCCAAGAGGTTGACAGGTCGTTGGCCTACGAGCAGTACTTC
TRBJ1-6	TRBD1	NA	TRBV6-1	CASSEAGTGRYSPLHF	TGTGCCAGCAGTGAAGCGGGGACAGGGCGATATTCACCCCTCCACTTT
TRBJ1-4	NA	NA	TRBV12-5	CASGSPSGVGEKLFF	TGTGCTAGTGGTAGCCCTTCGGGGGTGGGAGAAAAACTGTTTTTT
TRBJ2-3	NA	NA	TRBV7-3	CASSLAHNTDTQYF	TGTGCCAGCAGCTTAGCGCATAACACAGATACGCAGTATTTT
TRBJ2-1	TRBD2	NA	TRBV28	CASSPLGLADLYNEQFF	TGTGCCAGCAGTCCGTTAGGACTAGCGGACCTATACAATGAGCAGTTCTTC
TRBJ2-6	TRBD2	NA	TRBV28	CASTTSGGILSSGANVLTF	TGTGCCAGCACCACGAGCGGGGGCATTCTTAGCTCTGGGGCCAACGTCCTGACTTTC
TRBJ2-1	TRBD2	NA	TRBV19	CASTPVAGHYNEQFF	TGTGCCAGTACCCCGGTAGCGGGACATTACAATGAGCAGTTCTTC
TRBJ1-2	NA	NA	TRBV2	CASSEWRPQGSGYTF	TGTGCCAGCAGTGAATGGCGACCCCAGGGGAGTGGCTACACCTTC
TRBJ1-5	NA	NA	TRBV5-5	CASSLASTGTDNQPQHF	TGTGCCAGCAGCTTGGCTAGCACAGGGACGGACAATCAGCCCCAGCATTTT
TRBJ2-5	NA	NA	TRBV7-2	CASSLGFRAETQYF	TGTGCCAGCAGCTTAGGGTTCAGGGCCGAGACCCAGTACTTC
TRBJ2-7	TRBD1	few	TRBV6-5	CASSSDRGPREQYF	TGTGCCAGCAGTTCGGACAGGGGGCCCCGCGAGCAGTACTTC
TRBJ1-1	TRBD1	NA	TRBV5-1	CASSLMTGRDTEAFF	TGCGCCAGCAGCTTAATGACAGGGAGAGACACTGAAGCTTTCTTT
TRBJ2-7	NA	NA	TRBV3-1/TRBV3-2	CASSPSTGREQYF	TGTGCCAGCAGCCCGTCGACGGGTCGCGAGCAGTACTTC
TRBJ2-7	TRBD2	NA	TRBV5-1	CASGLGNYEQYF	TGCGCCAGCGGACTAGGCAACTACGAGCAGTACTTC
TRBJ1-1	NA	NA	TRBV3-1/TRBV3-2	CASSHSGAEAFF	TGTGCCAGCAGCCATTCCGGGGCTGAAGCTTTCTTT
TRBJ1-6	NA	NA	TRBV6-4	CASSPEGGVNSPLHF	TGTGCCAGCAGTCCCGAGGGGGGGGTCAATTCACCCCTCCACTTT
TRBJ1-1	NA	NA	TRBV3-1/TRBV3-2	CATSDTEAFF	TGTGCCACCTCCGACACTGAAGCTTTCTTT
TRBJ1-2	NA	NA	TRBV20-1	CSARAYGGYTF	TGCAGTGCTAGAGCCTACGGGGGCTACACCTTC
TRBJ2-1	NA	NA	TRBV18	CASSPTTGTRSNEQFF	TGTGCCAGCTCTCCTACTACAGGAACAAGGTCGAATGAGCAGTTCTTC
TRBJ2-2	TRBD2	NA	TRBV3-1/TRBV3-2	CASRTSGHTGELFF	TGTGCCAGTCGGACTAGCGGACACACCGGGGAGCTGTTTTTT
TRBJ1-5	NA	NA	TRBV3-1/TRBV3-2	CASSPDRDQPQHF	TGTGCCAGCAGCCCGGACAGAGATCAGCCCCAGCATTTT
TRBJ1-6	TRBD1	NA	TRBV3-1/TRBV3-2	CASSPGTGNSPLHF	TGTGCCAGCAGCCCCGGGACAGGCAATTCACCCCTCCACTTT
TRBJ2-3	NA	few	TRBV28	CASSPAFGSLKADTQYF	TGTGCCAGCAGCCCAGCGTTCGGCTCCTTAAAAGCAGATACGCAGTATTTT
TRBJ1-2	TRBD1	NA	TRBV5-1	CASSLGTGSGYTF	TGCGCCAGCAGCTTGGGGACAGGGAGTGGCTACACCTTC
TRBJ1-4	TRBD1	NA	TRBV4-2	CASSQVGVGDRGEKLFF	TGTGCCAGCAGCCAAGTTGGGGTGGGGGACAGGGGCGAAAAACTGTTTTTT
TRBJ2-3	TRBD2	NA	TRBV9	CASSAGRLAGVDTQYF	TGTGCCAGCAGCGCGGGGCGGCTAGCGGGGGTAGATACGCAGTATTTT
TRBJ1-1	NA	NA	TRBV5-5	CASSLSRGVNTEAFF	TGTGCCAGCAGCTTGTCCAGGGGAGTGAACACTGAAGCTTTCTTT
TRBJ2-1	NA	NA	TRBV5-1	CASSLGQYPAYNEQFF	TGCGCCAGCAGCTTGGGCCAGTACCCAGCCTACAATGAGCAGTTCTTC
TRBJ2-7	TRBD2	NA	TRBV6-5	CASSLDSGPYEQYF	TGTGCCAGCAGTTTAGATAGCGGGCCCTACGAGCAGTACTTC
TRBJ2-7	NA	NA	TRBV7-9	CASSLPGHYEQYF	TGTGCCAGCAGCTTACCCGGACACTACGAGCAGTACTTC
TRBJ1-6	NA	NA	TRBV20-1	CSASGAAVSSLHF	TGCAGTGCTAGTGGGGCAGCCGTCTCTTCCCTCCACTTT
TRBJ1-1	NA	NA	TRBV5-1	CASSLGDPGDTEAFF	TGCGCCAGCAGCTTGGGGGACCCGGGGGACACTGAAGCTTTCTTT
TRBJ1-2	NA	NA	TRBV6-5	CASTSTRTYGYTF	TGTGCCAGCACCAGCACTAGAACCTATGGCTACACCTTC
TRBJ2-7	NA	NA	TRBV6-5	CASSLAGGSYEQYF	TGTGCCAGCAGTTTGGCAGGGGGGTCCTACGAGCAGTACTTC
TRBJ1-1	NA	once	TRBV29-1	CSGTRGTEAFF	TGCAGCGGAACTCGGGGGACTGAAGCTTTCTTT
TRBJ2-7	NA	NA	TRBV28	CASSYPIRVGEQYF	TGTGCCAGCAGTTACCCGATCAGGGTAGGCGAGCAGTACTTC
TRBJ1-4	NA	NA	TRBV5-1	CASRSGNPNEKLFF	TGCGCCAGCAGGTCGGGGAACCCTAATGAAAAACTGTTTTTT